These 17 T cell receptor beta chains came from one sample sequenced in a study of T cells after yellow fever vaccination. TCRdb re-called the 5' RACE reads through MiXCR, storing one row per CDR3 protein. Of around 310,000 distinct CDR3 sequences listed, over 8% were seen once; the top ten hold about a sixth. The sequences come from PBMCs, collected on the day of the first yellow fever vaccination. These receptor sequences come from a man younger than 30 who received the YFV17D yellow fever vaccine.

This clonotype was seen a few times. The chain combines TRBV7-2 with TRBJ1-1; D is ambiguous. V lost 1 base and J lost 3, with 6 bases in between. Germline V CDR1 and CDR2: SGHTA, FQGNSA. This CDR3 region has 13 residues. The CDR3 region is CASSLGEYTEAFF. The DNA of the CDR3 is TGTGCCAGCAGCTTAGGGGAATACACTGAAGCTTTCTTT. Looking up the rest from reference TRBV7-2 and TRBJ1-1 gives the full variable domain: GAGVSQSPSNKVTEKGKDVELRCDPISGHTALYWYRQSLGQGLEFLIYFQGNSAPDKSGLPSDRFSAERTGGSVSTLTIQRTQQEDSAVYLCASSLGEYTEAFFGQGTRLTVV.

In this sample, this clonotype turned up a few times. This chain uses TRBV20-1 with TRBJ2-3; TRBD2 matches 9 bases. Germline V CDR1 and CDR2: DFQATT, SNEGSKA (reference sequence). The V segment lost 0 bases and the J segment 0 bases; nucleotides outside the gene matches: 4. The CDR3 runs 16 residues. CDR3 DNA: TGCAGTGCTAGAGAAGCGGGGGGTTCGAGCACAGATACGCAGTATTTT. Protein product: CSAREAGGSSTDTQYF.

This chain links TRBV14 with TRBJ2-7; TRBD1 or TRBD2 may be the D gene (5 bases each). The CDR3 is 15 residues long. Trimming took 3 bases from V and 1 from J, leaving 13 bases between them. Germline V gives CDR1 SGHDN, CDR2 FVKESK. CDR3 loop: CASSQTGAVSYEQYF. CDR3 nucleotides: TGTGCCAGCAGCCAGACCGGGGCCGTATCCTACGAGCAGTACTTC.

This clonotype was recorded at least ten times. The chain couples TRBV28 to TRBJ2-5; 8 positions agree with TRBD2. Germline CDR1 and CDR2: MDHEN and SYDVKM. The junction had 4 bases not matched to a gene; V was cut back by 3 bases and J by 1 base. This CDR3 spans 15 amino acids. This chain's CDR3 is CASSFPGGGQETQYF. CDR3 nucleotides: TGTGCCAGCAGTTTTCCCGGGGGGGGCCAAGAGACCCAGTACTTC.

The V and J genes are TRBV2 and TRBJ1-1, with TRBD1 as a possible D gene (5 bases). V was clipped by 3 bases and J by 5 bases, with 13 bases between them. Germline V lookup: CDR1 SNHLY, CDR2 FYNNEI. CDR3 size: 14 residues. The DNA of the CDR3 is TGTGCCAGCAGTGATCCCGGGGCTCGGACTGAAGCTTTCTTT. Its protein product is CASSDPGARTEAFF.

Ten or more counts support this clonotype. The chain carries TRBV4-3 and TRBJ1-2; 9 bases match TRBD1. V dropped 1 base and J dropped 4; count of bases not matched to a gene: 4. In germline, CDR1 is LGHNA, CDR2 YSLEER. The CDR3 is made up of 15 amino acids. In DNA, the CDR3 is TGCGCCAGCAGCCAAGTGGGGACAGGGTTCTATGGCTACACCTTC. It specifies CASSQVGTGFYGYTF.

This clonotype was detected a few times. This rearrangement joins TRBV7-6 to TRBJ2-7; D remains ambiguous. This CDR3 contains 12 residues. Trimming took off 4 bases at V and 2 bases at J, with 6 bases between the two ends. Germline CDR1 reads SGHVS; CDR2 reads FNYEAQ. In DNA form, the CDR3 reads TGTGCCAGCAGCTCGCCCCCCTACGAGCAGTACTTC. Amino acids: CASSSPPYEQYF.

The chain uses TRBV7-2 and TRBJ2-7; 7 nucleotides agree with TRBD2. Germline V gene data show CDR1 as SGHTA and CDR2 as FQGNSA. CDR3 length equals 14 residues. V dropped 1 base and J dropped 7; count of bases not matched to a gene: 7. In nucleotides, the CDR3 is TGTGCCAGCAGCTTAGTCGGGGCTAGCGGTGAGCAGTACGTC. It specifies CASSLVGASGEQYV.

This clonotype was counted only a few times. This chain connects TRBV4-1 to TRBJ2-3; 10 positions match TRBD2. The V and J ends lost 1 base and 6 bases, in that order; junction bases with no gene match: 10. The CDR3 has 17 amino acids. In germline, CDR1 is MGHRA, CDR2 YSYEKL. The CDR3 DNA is TGCGCCAGCAGCCAAGCTAGCGGGGGCCTGAGCGCTGATACGCAGTATTTT. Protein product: CASSQASGGLSADTQYF.

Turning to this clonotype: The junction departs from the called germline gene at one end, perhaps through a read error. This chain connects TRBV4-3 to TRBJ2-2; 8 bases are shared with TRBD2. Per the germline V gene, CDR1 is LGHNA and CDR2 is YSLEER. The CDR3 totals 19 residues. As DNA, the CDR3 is TGCGCCAGCGGCCAAGTAAGCCCCCACGAGCGGGGGTTCATCGGGGAGCTGTTTTTT. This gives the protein CASGQVSPHERGFIGELFF.

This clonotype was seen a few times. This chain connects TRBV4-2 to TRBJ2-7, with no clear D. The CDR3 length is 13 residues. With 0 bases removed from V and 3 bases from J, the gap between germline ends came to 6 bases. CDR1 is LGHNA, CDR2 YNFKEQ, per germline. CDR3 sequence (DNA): TGTGCCAGCAGCCAAGATCCAGTCTACGAGCAGTACTTC. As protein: CASSQDPVYEQYF.

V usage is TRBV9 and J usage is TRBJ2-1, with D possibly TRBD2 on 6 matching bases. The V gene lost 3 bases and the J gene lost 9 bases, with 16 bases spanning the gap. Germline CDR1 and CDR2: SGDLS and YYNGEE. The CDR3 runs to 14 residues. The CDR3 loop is CASSGSTRGGEQFF. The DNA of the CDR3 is TGTGCCAGCAGCGGTAGCACAAGGGGAGGTGAGCAGTTCTTC. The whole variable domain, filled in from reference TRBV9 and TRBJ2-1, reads DSGVTQTPKHLITATGQRVTLRCSPRSGDLSVYWYQQSLDQGLQFLIQYYNGEERAKGNILERFSAQQFPDLHSELNLSSLELGDSALYFCASSGSTRGGEQFFGPGTRLTVL.

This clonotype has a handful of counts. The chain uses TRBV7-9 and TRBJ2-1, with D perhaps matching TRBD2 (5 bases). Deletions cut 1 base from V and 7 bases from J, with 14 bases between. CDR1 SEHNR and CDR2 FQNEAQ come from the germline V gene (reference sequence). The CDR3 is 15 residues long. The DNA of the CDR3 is TGTGCCAGCAGCTTAGTTTCCGGGGTTTTAAATGAGCAGTTCTTC. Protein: CASSLVSGVLNEQFF.

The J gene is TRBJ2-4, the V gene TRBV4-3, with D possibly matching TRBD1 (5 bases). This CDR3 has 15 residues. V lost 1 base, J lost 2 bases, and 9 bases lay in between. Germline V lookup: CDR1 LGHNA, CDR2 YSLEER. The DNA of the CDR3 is TGCGCCAGCAGCCAAGCGCAGGGTACCAAAAACATTCAGTACTTC. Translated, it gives CASSQAQGTKNIQYF.

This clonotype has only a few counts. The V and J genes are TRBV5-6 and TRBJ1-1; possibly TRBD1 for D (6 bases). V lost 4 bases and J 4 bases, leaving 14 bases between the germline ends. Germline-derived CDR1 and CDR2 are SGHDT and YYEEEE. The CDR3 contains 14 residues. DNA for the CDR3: TGTGCCAGCAGCCAGGGGCGTCTGGGCACTGAAGCTTTCTTT. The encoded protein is CASSQGRLGTEAFF.

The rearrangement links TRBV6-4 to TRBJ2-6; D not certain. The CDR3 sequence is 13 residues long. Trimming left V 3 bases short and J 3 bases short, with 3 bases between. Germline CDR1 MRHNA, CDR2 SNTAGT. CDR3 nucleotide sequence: TGTGCCAGCAGTGAGCATGGGGCCAACGTCCTGACTTTC. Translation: CASSEHGANVLTF.

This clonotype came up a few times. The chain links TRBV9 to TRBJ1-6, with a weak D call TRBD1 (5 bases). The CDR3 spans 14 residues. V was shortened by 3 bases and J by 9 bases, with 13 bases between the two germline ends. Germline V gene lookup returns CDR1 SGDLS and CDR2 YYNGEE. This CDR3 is CASSAQGQVSPLHF. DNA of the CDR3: TGTGCCAGCAGCGCCCAGGGTCAAGTTTCACCCCTCCACTTT.